These 30 T cell receptor beta chains originate from one sample sequenced in a study of human T cells and chemical hapten exposure. Time point noted: patch test 3, about 24 weeks after DPC sensitization. This sample's treatment: therapeutic diphenylcyclopropenone sensitization with weekly scalp DPC. TCRdb fed the RACE reads into MiXCR, producing one record per CDR3 protein. In the table there are 150,000 to 200,000 distinct CDR3 sequences, around 30% of which are singletons. Sequenced here: whole blood, sampled in connection with sensitization to the hapten diphenylcyclopropenone (DPC). Every receptor here comes from a woman aged 18-29 years with alopecia areata. Some clones in this sample may be carry-over from other donors' samples.

This chain uses TRBV7-9 with TRBJ2-7, with TRBD1 as a possible D gene (5 bases). Germline assignment: CDR1 SEHNR and CDR2 FQNEAQ (reference sequence). CDR3 length: 16 amino acids. Trimming took off 0 bases at V and 4 bases at J, with 16 bases between the two ends. The CDR3, as DNA: TGTGCCAGCAGCTTAGCCAGGGCAGGGTTGCCTTACGAGCAGTACTTC. Amino acids: CASSLARAGLPYEQYF.

The CDR3 here is CASRLTGGDYGYTF. CDR3 nucleotide sequence: TGCGCCAGCAGGCTGACAGGGGGTGACTATGGCTACACCTTC. The chain is built from TRBV10-2 and TRBJ1-2, with 9 bases fitting TRBD1. CDR1 and CDR2 from the germline V gene are WSHSY and SAAADI. The V gene end was trimmed by 6 bases and the J gene end by 3 bases; junction bases not matched to a gene: 5. CDR3 length: 14 amino acids.

CDR3 bases: TGTGCCAGCAGCAAACAGGGGGTATTAACTTACGAGCAGTACTTC. It is translated as CASSKQGVLTYEQYF. The genes are TRBV7-2 and TRBJ2-7; 8 positions match TRBD1. This CDR3 has 15 amino acids. The germline V gene encodes CDR1 SGHTA and CDR2 FQGNSA. Unmatched junction bases numbered 10, after V lost 5 bases and J lost 4 bases.

V gene TRBV20-1 combines with J gene TRBJ1-3; no firm D call. Trimming pared 6 bases from V and 4 bases from J, leaving 13 bases between. Germline V gene sequence: CDR1 DFQATT, CDR2 SNEGSKA (reference sequence). CDR3 length: 13 residues. The CDR3 protein is CSAQLLSGNTIYF. For the CDR3, the DNA is TGCAGTGCGCAACTGCTGTCCGGAAACACCATATATTTT.

This rearrangement joins TRBV7-3 to TRBJ2-7; 9 positions match TRBD2. Trimming took 3 bases from V and 3 from J; bases not matched to a gene: 6. CDR1 SGHTA and CDR2 FQGTGA come from the germline V gene. The CDR3 has 15 amino acids. CDR3 residues: CASSFRGGGVYEQYF. The CDR3 DNA follows: TGTGCCAGCAGCTTCCGGGGCGGGGGGGTCTACGAGCAGTACTTC. Combining the CDR3 with reference TRBV7-3 and TRBJ2-7 gives the whole variable domain GAGVSQTPSNKVTEKGKYVELRCDPISGHTALYWYRQSLGQGPEFLIYFQGTGAADDSGLPNDRFFAVRPEGSVSTLKIQRTERGDSAVYLCASSFRGGGVYEQYFGPGTRLTVT.

This clonotype has ten or more counts. The CDR3 nucleotides are TGTGCCAGCAGCTTGGCCGATACGCAGTATTTT. It specifies CASSLADTQYF. This chain connects TRBV7-2 to TRBJ2-3; D ambiguous. Trimming shortened V by 3 bases and J by 6 bases, and 4 bases separated the two germline ends. The length of the CDR3 is 11 residues. Per germline, CDR1 SGHTA and CDR2 FQGNSA.

The V call is TRBV20-1, the J call TRBJ2-7, with 8 bases identical to TRBD1. The CDR3 runs to 12 residues. Germline V gene sequence: CDR1 DFQATT, CDR2 SNEGSKA (reference sequence). CDR3 protein: CSSSDRAYEQYF. CDR3 DNA sequence: TGCAGCTCCTCGGACAGGGCGTACGAGCAGTACTTC.

The chain has TRBV4-1 and TRBJ2-7; 8 nucleotides agree with TRBD1. Trimming removed 1 base from V and 0 bases from J; junction bases left unmatched: 2. The germline CDR1 and CDR2 sequences are MGHRA and YSYEKL. The CDR3 sequence is 15 residues long. CDR3 residues: CASSQAGGDSYEQYF. The CDR3 coding sequence is TGCGCCAGCAGCCAAGCAGGGGGCGACTCCTACGAGCAGTACTTC.

The chain combines TRBV19 with TRBJ2-7; TRBD1 aligns across 7 bases. The V gene end was trimmed by 8 bases and the J gene end by 0 bases; junction bases not matched to a gene: 4. The germline gives CDR1 LNHDA, CDR2 SQIVND (reference sequence). The CDR3 length is 13 residues. For the CDR3, the DNA is TGTGCCAGTGTTGGGACAGACTCCTACGAGCAGTACTTC. Translated, it gives CASVGTDSYEQYF.

This clonotype was seen more than once but under ten times. The chain recombines TRBV6-5 with TRBJ1-1, with 7 bases matching TRBD1. CDR1 is MNHEY, CDR2 SVGAGI, per germline. Losses at the gene ends were 6 bases for V and 5 bases for J; bases not matched to a gene: 3. The CDR3 sequence is 12 residues long. CDR3 DNA sequence: TGTGCCAGCAGCACAGGGGTAACTGAAGCTTTCTTT. Protein sequence: CASSTGVTEAFF.

This rearrangement joins TRBV5-1 to TRBJ1-1; TRBD1 agrees at 9 bases. The CDR3 is made up of 17 amino acids. The germline V gene has CDR1 SGHRS and CDR2 YFSETQ. Germline trimming cut 0 bases from V and 0 bases from J; bases unmatched to any gene: 6. DNA of the CDR3: TGCGCCAGCAGCTTGGGACAGGGGGTGATCATGAACACTGAAGCTTTCTTT. It translates to CASSLGQGVIMNTEAFF.

This clonotype came up a few times. J is TRBJ2-7 and V is TRBV7-9; no clear D. V lost 3 bases and J lost 6, with 12 bases in between. Germline lookup yields CDR1 SEHNR and CDR2 FQNEAQ (reference sequence). This CDR3 contains 13 residues. This chain's CDR3 is CASSFDNLREQYF. Written as DNA, the CDR3 is TGTGCCAGCAGCTTTGACAACCTCCGCGAGCAGTACTTC.

CDR3 in amino acids: CASSYSSGQGATDTQYF. The CDR3 DNA sequence: TGTGCCAGCAGTTACTCGTCTGGACAGGGGGCCACAGATACGCAGTATTTT. V usage is TRBV6-2 or TRBV6-3 and J usage is TRBJ2-3, with 11 nucleotides matching TRBD1. The CDR3 consists of 17 residues. Trimming removed 0 bases from V and 2 bases from J; junction bases left unmatched: 4. CDR1 is MNHEY, CDR2 SVGEGT, per germline.

V gene TRBV20-1 combines with J gene TRBJ1-1; TRBD1 might be the D (6 bases). The CDR3 consists of 15 residues. V was cut by 2 bases and J by 1 base, with 14 bases left in between. In germline, CDR1 is DFQATT, CDR2 SNEGSKA (reference sequence). Written as DNA, the CDR3 is TGCAGTGCTAGACCGAGAACGACAGGGAACACTGAAGCTTTCTTT. Its protein product is CSARPRTTGNTEAFF.

V gene TRBV6-2 or TRBV6-3 combines with J gene TRBJ2-3, with D hard to call. V was clipped by 6 bases and J by 10 bases, with 14 bases between them. Germline V CDR1 and CDR2: MNHEY, SVGEGT. CDR3 size: 12 residues. CDR3 sequence: CASSRPLTAQYF. CDR3 bases: TGTGCCAGCAGCCGGCCCTTAACGGCGCAGTATTTT.

The rearrangement uses TRBV5-1 and TRBJ1-2; TRBD1 is a possible D gene (5 bases). The CDR3 has 15 amino acids. Germline CDR1 reads SGHRS; CDR2 reads YFSETQ. V lost 3 bases, J lost 2 bases, and 14 bases lay in between. The CDR3 coding sequence is TGCGCCAGCAGCTCAACAAATGACAGAAACTATGGCTACACCTTC. Its translation is CASSSTNDRNYGYTF. Filled out from reference TRBV5-1 and TRBJ1-2, the complete variable domain reads KAGVTQTPRYLIKTRGQQVTLSCSPISGHRSVSWYQQTPGQGLQFLFEYFSETQRNKGNFPGRFSGRQFSNSRSEMNVSTLELGDSALYLCASSSTNDRNYGYTFGSGTRLTVV.

The V and J genes are TRBV7-3 and TRBJ2-5; D is perhaps TRBD1 or TRBD2 (5 bases each). Germline-derived CDR1 and CDR2 are SGHTA and FQGTGA. The germline V and J ends were trimmed by 3 bases and 3 bases, with 14 bases remaining between them. CDR3 length: 15 amino acids. This chain's CDR3 is CASSFSSGTEETQYF. The CDR3 DNA reads as TGTGCCAGCAGCTTTAGTTCAGGGACGGAAGAGACCCAGTACTTC.

V is TRBV10-3 and J is TRBJ2-5; possibly TRBD1 for D (5 bases). The V end was cut by 3 bases, the J end by 2 bases, with 10 bases between. The CDR3 covers 14 residues. Germline V gene data show CDR1 as ENHRY and CDR2 as SYGVKD. The CDR3 loop reads CAISDPTAQETQYF. DNA for the CDR3: TGTGCCATCAGTGACCCGACAGCGCAAGAGACCCAGTACTTC.

J is TRBJ1-1 and V is TRBV2; 11 bases agree with TRBD1. This CDR3 is 13 amino acids long. V was pared by 7 bases and J by 7 bases, with 5 bases of the junction left unmatched. Germline V gives CDR1 SNHLY, CDR2 FYNNEI. Here the CDR3 DNA reads TGTGCCAGCATTGGACAGGGGGCTGATGAAGCTTTCTTT. Translating gives CASIGQGADEAFF.

The chain links TRBV7-2 to TRBJ2-5; D gene uncertain. V lost 0 bases to trimming and J lost 5 bases, with 10 bases between them. Germline V gene data show CDR1 as SGHTA and CDR2 as FQGNSA. This CDR3 region has 14 residues. CDR3 sequence (DNA): TGTGCCAGCAGCTTAGCGGGCCACTTGGAGACCCAGTACTTC. It codes for CASSLAGHLETQYF.

The chain has TRBV10-2 and TRBJ1-5, with D possibly TRBD1 on 5 matching bases. With 5 bases removed from V and 6 bases from J, the gap between germline ends came to 14 bases. The CDR3 is made up of 14 amino acids. CDR1 and CDR2 (germline): WSHSY, SAAADI. CDR3 DNA: TGCGCCAGCAGTCTGGGGGGAAGCTCTCAGCCCCAGCATTTT. This sequence encodes CASSLGGSSQPQHF.

This clonotype was counted between two and nine times. This chain connects TRBV5-1 to TRBJ2-7; D is unresolved. CDR1 is SGHRS and CDR2 is YFSETQ in the germline V gene. Trimming pared 0 bases from V and 1 base from J, leaving 11 bases between. This CDR3 has 15 amino acids. This chain's CDR3 is CASSLAIDRSYEQYF. CDR3 sequence (DNA): TGCGCCAGCAGCTTGGCAATCGACCGTTCCTACGAGCAGTACTTC.

This clonotype was seen a handful of times. This chain uses TRBV12-3 or TRBV12-4 with TRBJ1-6; D not resolved. The CDR3 contains 15 residues. Trimming left V 3 bases short and J 3 bases short, with 9 bases between. CDR3: CASSLDSGYNSPLHF. As DNA, the CDR3 is TGTGCCAGCAGTTTGGACTCCGGCTATAATTCACCCCTCCACTTT.

Here the CDR3 reads CSVLRQGVSLGTQYF. The CDR3 coding sequence is TGCAGCGTCCTCCGACAGGGGGTGTCTTTGGGGACCCAGTACTTC. J is TRBJ2-5 and V is TRBV29-1; TRBD1 agrees at 9 bases. V gave up 6 bases and J gave up 7 bases; unmatched junction bases: 15. Looked up from germline, CDR1 is SQVTM and CDR2 is ANQGSEA. This CDR3 has 15 amino acids. The full variable domain, completed using reference TRBV29-1 and TRBJ2-5, is SAVISQKPSRDICQRGTSLTIQCQVDSQVTMMFWYRQQPGQSLTLIATANQGSEATYESGFVIDKFPISRPNLTFSTLTVSNMSPEDSSIYLCSVLRQGVSLGTQYFGPGTRLLVL.

The chain joins TRBV4-1 to TRBJ1-2, with 7 bases fitting TRBD1. This CDR3 is built from 14 residues. Germline values: CDR1 MGHRA, CDR2 YSYEKL. With 4 bases clipped from V and 9 bases from J, the junction kept 11 bases outside the gene matches. This chain's CDR3 is CASSPTRQGDSYTF. CDR3 sequence (DNA): TGCGCCAGCAGCCCGACGAGACAGGGTGATAGCTACACCTTC.

This chain links TRBV9 with TRBJ2-7; 9 positions agree with TRBD1. This CDR3 is 13 amino acids long. Germline V gives CDR1 SGDLS, CDR2 YYNGEE. V shed 3 bases, J shed 6 bases, and the junction held 4 bases outside the gene matches. The CDR3 here is CASSGTGAGEQYF. In nucleotides, the CDR3 is TGTGCCAGCAGCGGGACAGGGGCCGGCGAGCAGTACTTC.

The chain couples TRBV25-1 to TRBJ1-1; D remains ambiguous. The germline gives CDR1 MGHDK, CDR2 SYGVNS. The CDR3 has 12 residues. Deletions cut 4 bases from V and 4 bases from J, with 7 bases between. The DNA for the CDR3 is TGTGCCAGCAGTGTGCTGGGCACTGAAGCTTTCTTT. This gives the protein CASSVLGTEAFF.

The J gene is TRBJ2-7, the V gene TRBV27, with 8 bases fitting TRBD2. Germline-derived CDR1 and CDR2 are MNHEY and SMNVEV (reference sequence). V lost 5 bases and J lost 0; bases outside the gene matches: 12. The CDR3 spans 17 residues. CDR3 bases: TGTGCCAGCAGTAGTCCCACTCGCGGGAGGAGCTCCTACGAGCAGTACTTC. It translates to CASSSPTRGRSSYEQYF.

This chain uses TRBV4-3 with TRBJ1-1; D remains unclear. The V gene lost 0 bases and the J gene lost 5 bases, with 13 bases spanning the gap. The CDR3 runs 15 residues. CDR1 and CDR2 (germline): LGHNA, YSLEER. CDR3 sequence reads: CASSQDGSRVTEAFF. The CDR3 DNA reads as TGCGCCAGCAGCCAAGACGGTTCACGGGTAACTGAAGCTTTCTTT.

This clonotype has only a few counts. CDR3 DNA: TGCAGCGTTGCTCCCTGGGGGGATCCTGAAGCTTTCTTT. It is translated as CSVAPWGDPEAFF. The chain uses TRBV29-1 and TRBJ1-1; D possibly corresponds to TRBD1 (5 bases). CDR1 and CDR2 (germline): SQVTM, ANQGSEA. CDR3 length: 13 residues. V lost 4 bases to trimming and J lost 6 bases, with 15 bases between them.